What follows are 5 T cell receptor beta chains derived from one specimen sequenced in a study of early T cells in non-severe SARS-CoV-2 infection (dated by TCRdb to the early 2020s). Preparation of the library involved 5' RACE. Sequencing relied on a NextSeq 500. The public reads were reanalyzed by TCRdb: fastp trimming at Q25, MiXCR alignment, in-frame beta chains only. CDR3 protein sequences are deduplicated, and each keeps its most common genes and DNA. The sample records 20,000 to 25,000 distinct CDR3 sequences, 3.5% to 5% of which are singletons. Of the sample, around 19% falls within the top ten clones. Source material: whole blood. The receptors were gathered from an adult who was a healthcare worker with PCR-confirmed SARS-CoV-2 infection or an uninfected control (not recorded which).

There are a few counts of this clonotype. The chain recombines TRBV5-6 with TRBJ2-1, with 13 nucleotides matching TRBD2. The CDR3 is made up of 15 amino acids. The J segment lost 9 bases and the V segment lost 2 bases, leaving 5 bases of the junction unmatched. Looked up from germline, CDR1 is SGHDT and CDR2 is YYEEEE. This CDR3 reads CASSLRLAGGGEQFF. Here the CDR3 DNA reads TGTGCCAGCAGCTTACGACTAGCGGGAGGAGGTGAGCAGTTCTTC.

This clonotype appeared many times. The chain uses TRBV6-1 and TRBJ2-7, with D unresolved. This CDR3 region has 11 residues. With 3 bases removed from V and 3 bases from J, the gap between germline ends came to 3 bases. The germline CDR1 and CDR2 sequences are MNHNS and SASEGT. Here the CDR3 reads CASSDNYEQYF. The CDR3 DNA reads as TGTGCCAGCAGTGACAACTACGAGCAGTACTTC.

The table lists this clonotype with a few counts. This chain uses TRBV7-3 with TRBJ2-2; 8 bases fit TRBD2. The V and J ends lost 3 bases and 4 bases, in that order; junction bases with no gene match: 10. Germline assignment: CDR1 SGHTA and CDR2 FQGTGA. CDR3 length: 17 amino acids. The CDR3 sequence: CASSFQSAGVGTGELFF. For the CDR3, the DNA is TGTGCCAGCAGCTTCCAATCAGCGGGAGTAGGCACCGGGGAGCTGTTTTTT.

This clonotype was seen repeatedly, ten times or more. The chain links TRBV27 to TRBJ1-4, with TRBD1 identical over 9 bases. The germline CDR1 and CDR2 sequences are MNHEY and SMNVEV (reference sequence). Trimming removed 5 bases from V and 2 bases from J; junction bases left unmatched: 3. CDR3 length: 15 amino acids. The CDR3 bases are TGTGCCAGCAGTCCCGGACAGGGGACTAATGAAAAACTGTTTTTT. It yields the protein CASSPGQGTNEKLFF.

In this sample, this clonotype turned up many times. The V and J genes are TRBV7-2 and TRBJ2-3; D remains unclear. Germline V gene sequence: CDR1 SGHTA, CDR2 FQGNSA. This CDR3 has 12 residues. V was cut by 3 bases and J by 2 bases, with 3 bases left in between. CDR3 DNA: TGTGCCAGCAGCTTCTACACAGATACGCAGTATTTT. It is translated as CASSFYTDTQYF.